Below, 30 T cell receptor beta chains from the same sample are listed, as sequenced in a study of radiation and T cells in renal cell carcinoma. Using immunoSEQ multiplex PCR, the repertoire was profiled, and TCRdb retains in-frame clones only, with some absent. The table has over 10,000 clones, about 65% seen once. Treatment meaning: treatment-naive control, cytoreductive nephrectomy. Sequences were derived from tumor tissue, sampled from a patient whose treatment was nephrectomy without radiotherapy. The source is an elderly woman with renal cell carcinoma.

The chain joins TRBV4-3 to TRBJ2-5; D is unclear. The V gene's germline CDR1 is LGHNA and CDR2 YSLEER. The V gene lost 4 bases and the J gene lost 3 bases, with 12 bases spanning the gap. The CDR3 consists of 14 residues. The CDR3 sequence: CASSRGRHEETQYF. As DNA, the CDR3 is TGCGCCAGCAGCCGCGGACGTCACGAAGAGACCCAGTACTTC.

This clone has just a few counts. This chain joins TRBV2 and TRBJ1-4; 9 bases fit TRBD1. With V trimmed by 5 bases and J by 6 bases, 7 bases remained unmatched. Germline CDR1 and CDR2: SNHLY and FYNNEI. The CDR3 contains 15 residues. This CDR3 reads CASSRQGQGYEKLFF. The DNA for the CDR3 is TGTGCCAGCAGTCGCCAGGGACAGGGCTATGAAAAACTGTTTTTT. The variable domain in full, completed from reference TRBV2 and TRBJ1-4, reads EPEVTQTPSHQVTQMGQEVILRCVPISNHLYFYWYRQILGQKVEFLVSFYNNEISEKSEIFDDQFSVERPDGSNFTLKIRSTKLEDSAMYFCASSRQGQGYEKLFFGSGTQLSVL.

The chain carries TRBV6-5 and TRBJ2-2, with 11 bases lining up with TRBD1. The CDR3 contains 16 residues. The junction had 8 bases not matched to a gene; V was cut back by 4 bases and J by 7 bases. Germline V gene lookup returns CDR1 MNHEY and CDR2 SVGAGI. The chain's CDR3 is CASSSWGTGGIGELFF. The CDR3 DNA is TGTGCCAGCAGTTCCTGGGGGACAGGGGGTATCGGGGAGCTGTTTTTT.

This rearrangement joins TRBV5-4 to TRBJ1-4; 7 bases are a match to TRBD1. The V and J ends lost 0 bases and 5 bases, in that order; junction bases with no gene match: 1. The CDR3 has 14 amino acids. From germline, CDR1 is SGHNT and CDR2 YYREEE (reference sequence). The CDR3 DNA reads TGTGCCAGCAGCTTGGAGGGGGCGAATGAAAAACTGTTTTTT. Translating gives CASSLEGANEKLFF.

The V call is TRBV28, the J call TRBJ1-5; TRBD1 matches 7 bases. The CDR3 is made up of 15 amino acids. Germline values: CDR1 MDHEN, CDR2 SYDVKM. The J segment lost 6 bases and the V segment lost 7 bases, leaving 12 bases of the junction unmatched. In DNA form, the CDR3 reads TGTGCCAGCACCCTGGGACAGATGGGCGGTCAGCCCCAGCATTTT. It codes for CASTLGQMGGQPQHF.

Only a few counts were recorded for this clone. The V and J genes are TRBV10-3 and TRBJ1-6, with no clear D. The length of the CDR3 is 15 residues. Germline V gene lookup returns CDR1 ENHRY and CDR2 SYGVKD. V lost 3 bases and J 0 bases, leaving 6 bases between the germline ends. The CDR3 loop reads CAISDPSSYNSPLHF. CDR3 bases: TGTGCCATCAGTGACCCGAGCTCCTATAATTCACCCCTCCACTTT.

The V gene is TRBV27, the J gene TRBJ2-2; D is undetermined. Germline V gives CDR1 MNHEY, CDR2 SMNVEV (reference sequence). This CDR3 region has 14 residues. The V and J ends lost 7 bases and 4 bases respectively, with 13 bases between them. The CDR3 region is CASTLVGATGELFF. The CDR3 DNA reads as TGTGCCAGCACTCTCGTGGGCGCCACCGGGGAGCTGTTTTTT.

The V call is TRBV7-2, the J call TRBJ2-3; no clear D gene. Trimming stripped 2 bases from V and 2 bases from J, with 11 bases between. CDR3 length equals 15 residues. CDR1 is SGHTA and CDR2 is FQGNSA in the germline V gene. The CDR3 bases are TGTGCCAGCAGCTTAATGGGTTGGGCCACAGATACGCAGTATTTT. Its translation: CASSLMGWATDTQYF.

V and J are TRBV19 and TRBJ2-1, with 7 bases identical to TRBD1. V lost 4 bases to trimming and J lost 3 bases; unmatched junction nucleotides: 9. Germline lookup yields CDR1 LNHDA and CDR2 SQIVND (reference sequence). The CDR3 is 16 residues long. The CDR3 DNA reads TGTGCCAGTAGTAAGGGACAGCCGTCAGTCTACAATGAGCAGTTCTTC. Translation: CASSKGQPSVYNEQFF.

The chain is built from TRBV5-3 and TRBJ2-2; D remains unclear. TRBV5-3 is assigned to the ORF class and has an uncertain function. Trimming left V 6 bases short and J 0 bases short, with 3 bases between. The CDR3 length is 12 residues. CDR3 amino acids: CARTANTGELFF. The CDR3 nucleotides are TGTGCCAGAACGGCGAACACCGGGGAGCTGTTTTTT.

This clone has only one observation. The chain carries TRBV7-9 and TRBJ2-3; 7 bases align to TRBD1. CDR3 length: 14 residues. From germline, CDR1 is SEHNR and CDR2 FQNEAQ (reference sequence). The V gene end was trimmed by 11 bases and the J gene end by 1 base; junction bases not matched to a gene: 9. CDR3 sequence: CAGSQGLGTDTQYF. CDR3 DNA: TGTGCCGGCTCACAGGGGTTGGGCACAGATACGCAGTATTTT.

The chain is built from TRBV6-1 and TRBJ1-6, with D possibly matching TRBD1 (5 bases). Germline values: CDR1 MNHNS, CDR2 SASEGT. CDR3 length: 16 amino acids. The V and J ends lost 4 bases and 3 bases respectively, with 13 bases between them. The CDR3 DNA sequence: TGTGCCAGCAGTGCGGTTAAAGACAGCTATAATTCACCCCTCCACTTT. Translated, it gives CASSAVKDSYNSPLHF.

This clone was counted only a few times. The rearrangement links TRBV27 to TRBJ1-2; 10 nucleotides align to TRBD1. The V gene end was trimmed by 3 bases and the J gene end by 3 bases; junction bases not matched to a gene: 1. CDR1 is MNHEY, CDR2 SMNVEV, per germline (reference sequence). CDR3 length equals 14 residues. The CDR3 region is CASSLGQGYYGYTF. CDR3 nucleotide sequence: TGTGCCAGCAGTTTGGGACAGGGGTACTATGGCTACACCTTC.

CDR3 coding DNA: TGTGCCAGCAGCCGTGGCGGGAGTGGGGGGGACTCCTACGAGCAGTACTTC. Translation gives CASSRGGSGGDSYEQYF. This sequence joins TRBV7-2 and TRBJ2-7; 7 nucleotides match TRBD2. This CDR3 comprises 17 residues. V was clipped by 5 bases and J by 0 bases; unmatched bases: 13. Germline-derived CDR1 and CDR2 are SGHTA and FQGNSA.

The chain couples TRBV11-2 to TRBJ1-1; D unresolved. There are 15 residues in the CDR3. Germline CDR1 reads SGHAT; CDR2 reads FQNNGV. Trimming stripped 2 bases from V and 0 bases from J, with 10 bases between. Here the CDR3 DNA reads TGTGCCAGCAGCTTATATCGGGCCATGAACACTGAAGCTTTCTTT. This sequence encodes CASSLYRAMNTEAFF.

V gene TRBV28 combines with J gene TRBJ1-6, with D unresolved. This CDR3 region has 13 residues. Trimming removed 1 base from V and 10 bases from J, with 8 bases in between. Per germline, CDR1 MDHEN and CDR2 SYDVKM. The CDR3 is CASSLSPRSPLHF. The CDR3 DNA follows: TGTGCCAGCAGTTTATCACCCAGGTCACCCCTCCACTTT.

V and J are TRBV4-2 and TRBJ1-4, with 7 bases identical to TRBD1. V lost 5 bases and J lost 8; bases outside the gene matches: 11. Germline V gene lookup returns CDR1 LGHNA and CDR2 YNFKEQ. This CDR3 is built from 15 residues. CDR3 sequence reads: CASSSNRGIDEKLFF. In nucleotides, the CDR3 is TGTGCCAGCAGCTCGAACAGGGGTATAGACGAAAAACTGTTTTTT.

Only a few counts were recorded for this clone. In DNA, the CDR3 is TGTGCCAGCAGCCCAGTGAACACTGAAGCTTTCTTT. Its protein is CASSPVNTEAFF. The gene calls are TRBV9 and TRBJ1-1; D is unresolved. Trimming removed 4 bases at V and 0 bases at J, with 4 bases between. The CDR3 is 12 amino acids. The V gene's germline CDR1 is SGDLS and CDR2 YYNGEE.

This clone was counted only a few times. This chain links TRBV5-1 with TRBJ1-1; D gene ambiguous. Trimming took 7 bases from V and 3 from J, leaving 7 bases between them. The V gene's germline CDR1 is SGHRS and CDR2 YFSETQ. The CDR3 runs 11 residues. The CDR3 nucleotides are TGCGCCAGCCGACGGCACACTGAAGCTTTCTTT. This encodes CASRRHTEAFF.

This clone was seen just once. The V call is TRBV7-2, the J call TRBJ2-7, with D possibly being TRBD2 (6 bases). There are 14 residues in the CDR3. Trimming pared 5 bases from V and 3 bases from J, leaving 14 bases between. In germline, CDR1 is SGHTA, CDR2 FQGNSA. The CDR3: CASSPGGSNYEQYF. Written as DNA, the CDR3 is TGTGCCAGCAGCCCCGGGGGATCGAACTACGAGCAGTACTTC.

The V gene is TRBV9, the J gene TRBJ2-3; 7 bases line up with TRBD1. V trimming: 3 bases; J trimming: 2 bases; junction bases outside the gene matches: 6. The germline V gene has CDR1 SGDLS and CDR2 YYNGEE. CDR3 length: 15 amino acids. CDR3 sequence: CASSASTGYTDTQYF. The DNA of the CDR3 is TGTGCCAGCAGCGCCTCGACAGGGTACACAGATACGCAGTATTTT.

This chain joins TRBV7-2 and TRBJ1-6; D not certain. The CDR3 is 14 residues long. V lost 4 bases and J lost 8, with 12 bases in between. Germline lookup yields CDR1 SGHTA and CDR2 FQGNSA. CDR3: CASSSSTADSPLHF. CDR3 sequence (DNA): TGTGCCAGCAGCTCTTCGACTGCTGATTCACCCCTCCACTTT.

V and J are TRBV4-3 and TRBJ2-1; TRBD2 matches 12 bases. Germline CDR1 is LGHNA and CDR2 is YSLEER. CDR3 length equals 16 residues. J lost 8 bases, V lost 0 bases, and 5 bases had no gene match. CDR3 residues: CASSQDASGGVYEQFF. CDR3 nucleotides: TGCGCCAGCAGCCAAGATGCTAGCGGGGGGGTCTATGAGCAGTTCTTC.

This chain joins TRBV10-1 and TRBJ2-1, with no clear D. Looked up from germline, CDR1 is WNHNN and CDR2 is SYGVQD (reference sequence). The CDR3 has 12 residues. Trimming cost V 3 bases and J 9 bases, with 9 bases left between them. The CDR3 DNA reads TGCGCCAGCAGTGAACGGCGCAGTGAGCAGTTCTTC. Translating gives CASSERRSEQFF.

This clone was observed a few times. V gene TRBV7-8 combines with J gene TRBJ1-6, with D possibly matching TRBD1 (5 bases). CDR1 is SGHVS, CDR2 FQNEAQ, per germline. Trimming removed 5 bases at V and 3 bases at J, with 8 bases between. The CDR3 sequence is 14 residues long. The chain's CDR3 is CASSLDIYNSPLHF. In DNA form, the CDR3 reads TGTGCCAGCAGCCTGGACATCTATAATTCACCCCTCCACTTT.

This clone came up once. The chain employs TRBV25-1 and TRBJ1-1; 10 bases align to TRBD1. Germline CDR1 and CDR2: MGHDK and SYGVNS. The CDR3 runs 12 residues. After removal of 3 bases from V and 14 bases from J, the junction contained 6 bases not matched to a gene. CDR3 nucleotide sequence: TGTGCCAGCAGTGATCGGGACAGGGGTACCTTCTTT. This encodes CASSDRDRGTFF. The full variable domain, in which reference TRBV25-1 and TRBJ1-1 provide the parts outside the CDR3, is EADIYQTPRYLVIGTGKKITLECSQTMGHDKMYWYQQDPGMELHLIHYSYGVNSTEKGDLSSESTVSRIRTEHFPLTLESARPSHTSQYLCASSDRDRGTFFGQGTRLTVV.

The chain uses TRBV10-3 and TRBJ1-6; no firm D call. This CDR3 has 14 residues. CDR1 and CDR2 from the germline V gene are ENHRY and SYGVKD. V was shortened by 4 bases and J by 10 bases, with 14 bases between the two germline ends. DNA of the CDR3: TGTGCCATCAGTGCTTTGGGTGAAGGGTCACCCCTCCACTTT. This encodes CAISALGEGSPLHF.

The rearrangement joins TRBV28 to TRBJ1-2; TRBD1 matches 11 bases. The V and J ends lost 7 bases and 7 bases, in that order; junction bases with no gene match: 11. Germline V gene sequence: CDR1 MDHEN, CDR2 SYDVKM. This CDR3 region has 15 residues. CDR3: CASTRTGGRIRGYTF. The CDR3 DNA follows: TGTGCCAGCACGAGGACAGGGGGCCGAATACGTGGCTACACCTTC.

V usage is TRBV5-5 and J usage is TRBJ2-2; 14 bases match TRBD2. The CDR3 has 17 amino acids. Germline V gives CDR1 SGHKS, CDR2 YYEKEE (reference sequence). V dropped 5 bases and J dropped 2; count of bases not matched to a gene: 5. The CDR3 reads CASRIGLAGGNTGELFF. As DNA, the CDR3 is TGTGCCAGCAGGATTGGACTAGCGGGGGGAAACACCGGGGAGCTGTTTTTT.

The chain uses TRBV2 and TRBJ1-5; D ambiguous. The germline gives CDR1 SNHLY, CDR2 FYNNEI. There are 17 residues in the CDR3. The germline V and J ends were trimmed by 2 bases and 3 bases, with 17 bases remaining between them. The CDR3 here is CASSEWVDRSFNQPQHF. CDR3 sequence (DNA): TGTGCCAGCAGTGAATGGGTCGATAGGTCCTTCAATCAGCCCCAGCATTTT.